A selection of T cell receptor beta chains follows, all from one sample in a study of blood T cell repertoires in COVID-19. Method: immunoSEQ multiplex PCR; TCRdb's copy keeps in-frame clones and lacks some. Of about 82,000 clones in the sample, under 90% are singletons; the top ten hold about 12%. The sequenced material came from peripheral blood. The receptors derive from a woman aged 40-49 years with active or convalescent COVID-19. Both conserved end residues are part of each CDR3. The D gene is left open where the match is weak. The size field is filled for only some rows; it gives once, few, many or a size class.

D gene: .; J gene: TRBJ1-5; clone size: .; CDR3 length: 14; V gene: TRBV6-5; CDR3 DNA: TGTGCCAGCAGTTACTCAGAGCTCGATCAGCCCCAGCATTTT; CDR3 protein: CASSYSELDQPQHF
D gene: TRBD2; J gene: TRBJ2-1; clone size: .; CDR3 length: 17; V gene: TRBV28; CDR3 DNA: TGTGCCAGCAGTTCCTGGTCGTTAGCGGGAAATATCAATGAGCAGTTCTTC; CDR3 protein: CASSSWSLAGNINEQFF
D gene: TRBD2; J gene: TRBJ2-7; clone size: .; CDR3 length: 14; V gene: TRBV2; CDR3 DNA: TGTGCCAGCAGGCGGACTAGCGGGGTATACGAGCAGTACTTC; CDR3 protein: CASRRTSGVYEQYF
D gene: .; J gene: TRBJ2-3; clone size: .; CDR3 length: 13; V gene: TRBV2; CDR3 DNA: TGTGCCAGCAGTGATGTCCACACAGATACGCAGTATTTT; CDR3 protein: CASSDVHTDTQYF
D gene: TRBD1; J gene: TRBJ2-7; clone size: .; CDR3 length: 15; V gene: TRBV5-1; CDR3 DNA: TGCGCCAGCAGCTTGGGGGGGACAGGGTACTACGAGCAGTACTTC; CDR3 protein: CASSLGGTGYYEQYF
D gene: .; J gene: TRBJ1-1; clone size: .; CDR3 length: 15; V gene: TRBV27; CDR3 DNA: TGTGCCAGCAGTTTATCGAAGACACTGAACACTGAAGCTTTCTTT; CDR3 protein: CASSLSKTLNTEAFF
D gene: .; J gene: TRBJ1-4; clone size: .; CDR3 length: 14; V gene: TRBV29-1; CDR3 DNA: TGCAGCGTTGAAGAGCAGGGGCTCGGGGAAAAACTGTTTTTT; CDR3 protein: CSVEEQGLGEKLFF
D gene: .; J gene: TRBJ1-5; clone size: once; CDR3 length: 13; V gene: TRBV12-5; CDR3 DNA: TGTGCTAGCACTATGGCCTTCAATCAGCCCCAGCATTTT; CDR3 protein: CASTMAFNQPQHF
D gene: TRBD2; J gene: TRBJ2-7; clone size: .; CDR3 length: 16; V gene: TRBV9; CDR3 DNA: TGTGCCAGCAGCGTAGAATTTTCTAGCGGGGTCGGGGAGCAGTACTTC; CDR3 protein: CASSVEFSSGVGEQYF
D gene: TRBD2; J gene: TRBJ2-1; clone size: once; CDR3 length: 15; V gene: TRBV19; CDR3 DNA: TGTGCCAGTAGTATGGGACTAGCGCCCTACAATGAGCAGTTCTTC; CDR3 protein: CASSMGLAPYNEQFF
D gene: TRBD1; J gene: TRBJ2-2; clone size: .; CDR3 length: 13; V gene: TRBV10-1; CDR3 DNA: TGCGCCAGCAGGGGACAGGGAACCGGGGAGCTGTTTTTT; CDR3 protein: CASRGQGTGELFF
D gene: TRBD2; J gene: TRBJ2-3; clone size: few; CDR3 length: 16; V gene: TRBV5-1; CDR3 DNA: TGCGCCAGCAGCTTAGGACTAGCGGGGGATGCAGATACGCAGTATTTT; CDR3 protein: CASSLGLAGDADTQYF
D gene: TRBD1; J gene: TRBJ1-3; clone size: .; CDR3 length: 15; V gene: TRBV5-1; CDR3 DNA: TGCGCCAGCAGCTCAATAGACAGGGATGGAAACACCATATATTTT; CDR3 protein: CASSSIDRDGNTIYF
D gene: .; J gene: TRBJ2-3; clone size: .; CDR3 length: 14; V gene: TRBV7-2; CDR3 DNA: TGTGCCAGCAGTTTAGCTCCGGAGGGGGATACGCAGTATTTT; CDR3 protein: CASSLAPEGDTQYF
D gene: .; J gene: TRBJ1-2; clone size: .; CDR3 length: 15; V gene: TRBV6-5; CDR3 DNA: TGTGCCAGCAGTTACTCGGCTACACTACTATATGGCTACACCTTC; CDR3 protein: CASSYSATLLYGYTF
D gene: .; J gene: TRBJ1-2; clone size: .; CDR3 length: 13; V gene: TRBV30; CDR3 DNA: TGTGCCTGGAACCGGGGGTCTGGGTATGGCTACACCTTC; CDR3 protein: CAWNRGSGYGYTF
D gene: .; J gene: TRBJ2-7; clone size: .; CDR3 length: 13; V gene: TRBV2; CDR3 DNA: TGTGCCAGCAGAGCGACAGCCTCCTACGAGCAGTACTTC; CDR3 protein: CASRATASYEQYF
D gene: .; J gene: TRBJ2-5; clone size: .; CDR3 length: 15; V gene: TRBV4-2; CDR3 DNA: TGTGCCAGCAGCCAGAGAGACATGGGTTTGGAGACCCAGTACTTC; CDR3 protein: CASSQRDMGLETQYF
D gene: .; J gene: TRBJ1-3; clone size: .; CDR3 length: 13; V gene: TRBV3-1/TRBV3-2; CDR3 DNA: TGTGCCAGCAGCCCCCGACAGGGAAACACCATATATTTT; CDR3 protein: CASSPRQGNTIYF
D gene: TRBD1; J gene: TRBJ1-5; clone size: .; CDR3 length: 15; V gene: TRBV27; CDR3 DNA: TGTGCCAGCAGTTTGACAGGGACTAGCAATCAGCCCCAGCATTTT; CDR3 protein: CASSLTGTSNQPQHF
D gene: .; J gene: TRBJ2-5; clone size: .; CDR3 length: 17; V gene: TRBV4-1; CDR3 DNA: TGCGCCAGCAGCCAAGGGTGGGATTTAGGGGCCCAAGAGACCCAGTACTTC; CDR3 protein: CASSQGWDLGAQETQYF
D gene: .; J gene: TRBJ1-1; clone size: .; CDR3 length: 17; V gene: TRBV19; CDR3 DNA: TGTGCTACTACGATCCCATTAAGAGGCACTTTGAACACTGAAGCTTTCTTT; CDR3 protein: CATTIPLRGTLNTEAFF
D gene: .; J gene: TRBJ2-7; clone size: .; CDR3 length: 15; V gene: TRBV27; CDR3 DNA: TGTGCCAGCAGTTTTTCTATGACAGCCTCCTACGAGCAGTACTTC; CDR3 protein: CASSFSMTASYEQYF